Each of the 18 T cell receptor beta chains below was sequenced from the same sample in a study of prognosis after radiotherapy for stage I lung cancer. Template was genomic DNA; TCR beta CDR3 amplified in two multiplex PCR rounds. First-round PCR amplification was performed with primers specific to each TRBV and TRBJ gene. TCRdb redid the calling of the multiplex PCR reads with MiXCR, one entry per CDR3 protein. The sample yields about 15,000 distinct CDR3 sequences, about 30% seen once. Sequencing used PBMCs, obtained before or after stereotactic body radiation therapy (not recorded which). Receptor source: a donor of 50 years or more with non-small cell lung cancer.

At least ten counts were recorded for this clonotype. This may arise from a read error, as a much more abundant clone is one base away. V gene TRBV6-5 combines with J gene TRBJ2-7, with no clear D. The CDR3 sequence is 14 residues long. V lost 3 bases and J 1 base, leaving 10 bases between the germline ends. CDR1 is MNHEY and CDR2 is SVGAGI in the germline V gene. CDR3 protein: CASSYRQYSYEQYF. In DNA, the CDR3 is TGTGCCAGCAGTTATCGGCAGTATTCCTACGAGCAGTACTTC.

V and J are TRBV11-2 and TRBJ2-7, with D possibly being TRBD1 (7 bases). In germline, CDR1 is SGHAT, CDR2 FQNNGV. This CDR3 is 13 amino acids long. Trimming stripped 3 bases from V and 6 bases from J, with 12 bases between. As DNA, the CDR3 is TGTGCCAGCAGCTTTATTCAGGGGGGCGAGCAGTACTTC. This translates into CASSFIQGGEQYF.

This clonotype has at least ten counts. The V and J genes are TRBV2 and TRBJ2-7; no definite D call. The CDR3 extends over 12 amino acids. Germline V gene sequence: CDR1 SNHLY, CDR2 FYNNEI. V lost 3 bases, J lost 6 bases, and 9 bases lay in between. The CDR3 coding sequence is TGTGCCAGCAGTGATAGGTGGTCCGAGCAGTACTTC. Translation: CASSDRWSEQYF.

The V call is TRBV20-1, the J call TRBJ2-3; D is undetermined. CDR1 is DFQATT and CDR2 is SNEGSKA in the germline V gene (reference sequence). The CDR3 has 12 amino acids. CDR3 bases: TGCAGGGTAGGCTCTCACACAGATACGCAGTATTTT. Translation gives CRVGSHTDTQYF.

At least ten counts were recorded for this clonotype. The rearrangement uses TRBV5-6 and TRBJ1-5; no definite D call. Germline CDR1 and CDR2: SGHDT and YYEEEE. The ends were cut back, 0 bases at V and 4 bases at J, with 8 bases in the middle. The CDR3 runs to 14 residues. The CDR3 DNA sequence: TGTGCCAGCAGCTTGGCACATAGTAATCAGCCCCAGCATTTT. Protein sequence: CASSLAHSNQPQHF.

Concerning this clonotype itself: A read error is likely here: a far larger clone is one base away. V usage is TRBV6-1 and J usage is TRBJ2-7; 9 bases map to TRBD2. V trimming: 5 bases; J trimming: 0 bases; junction bases outside the gene matches: 5. Germline assignment: CDR1 MNHNS and CDR2 SASEGT. This CDR3 contains 15 residues. The CDR3 loop is CASSSDSGGSYEQYF. DNA of the CDR3: TGTGCCAGCAGTTCGGATAGCGGGGGCTCCTACGAGCAGTACTTC.

This clonotype was picked up many times. J is TRBJ1-1 and V is TRBV27; weak D call: TRBD1 (6 bases). CDR1 is MNHEY, CDR2 SMNVEV, per germline (reference sequence). The CDR3 extends over 15 amino acids. V was shortened by 1 base and J by 6 bases, with 15 bases between the two germline ends. The CDR3 sequence is CASSLWSGAISEAFF. CDR3 nucleotide sequence: TGTGCCAGCAGTTTATGGTCAGGGGCAATATCTGAAGCTTTCTTT.

This clonotype was seen at least ten times. A read error may explain this, as a much larger clone is one base away. The chain is built from TRBV6-1 and TRBJ2-2; tentatively, D is TRBD1 (6 bases). This CDR3 has 13 residues. In germline, CDR1 is MNHNS, CDR2 SASEGT. Deletions cut 10 bases from V and 4 bases from J, with 13 bases between. CDR3 sequence: CAIEQGITGELFF. The CDR3 DNA reads as TGTGCCATCGAACAGGGAATCACCGGGGAGCTGTTTTTT.

This clonotype is categorized as medium-sized. The rearrangement joins TRBV6-1 to TRBJ2-1, with 7 nucleotides matching TRBD2. Germline CDR1 and CDR2: MNHNS and SASEGT. The CDR3 sequence is 13 residues long. V lost 7 bases to trimming and J lost 7 bases; unmatched junction nucleotides: 7. This CDR3 is CASTSGGGNEQFF. In DNA, the CDR3 is TGTGCCAGCACTTCGGGAGGCGGAAATGAGCAGTTCTTC.

V gene TRBV9 combines with J gene TRBJ2-5; 8 nucleotides align to TRBD1. Trimming removed 4 bases from V and 4 bases from J; junction bases left unmatched: 12. This CDR3 has 16 amino acids. Per germline, CDR1 SGDLS and CDR2 YYNGEE. DNA of the CDR3: TGTGCCAGCAGCTTAGGATTGACAGGGGCGAGAGAGACCCAGTACTTC. Translating it yields CASSLGLTGARETQYF.

Points on this clonotype: A much larger clone differs from this one at a single base, so this may be a read error. The chain uses TRBV10-3 and TRBJ2-7; D gene unclear. The CDR3 is 13 residues long. With 10 bases removed from V and 1 base from J, the gap between germline ends came to 14 bases. CDR1 ENHRY and CDR2 SYGVKD come from the germline V gene. The CDR3 loop reads CATTPVTSYEQYF. The CDR3 region has the DNA TGTGCCACCACCCCCGTGACATCCTACGAGCAGTACTTC.

Turning to this clonotype: A much larger clone differs by one base, so this may be a read error. The chain has TRBV5-8 and TRBJ2-7; TRBD1 aligns across 8 bases. Per germline, CDR1 SGHTS and CDR2 YDEGEE. The CDR3 has 14 residues. The V gene end was trimmed by 1 base and the J gene end by 11 bases; junction bases not matched to a gene: 11. CDR3 sequence reads: CASSLRQGASKKYF. In DNA form, the CDR3 reads TGTGCCAGCAGCTTGCGGCAGGGGGCATCAAAGAAGTACTTC. The full variable domain, in which reference TRBV5-8 and TRBJ2-7 provide the parts outside the CDR3, is EAGVTQSPTHLIKTRGQQATLRCSPISGHTSVYWYQQALGLGLQFLLWYDEGEERNRGNFPPRFSGRQFPNYSSELNVNALELEDSALYLCASSLRQGASKKYFGPGTRLTVT.

Concerning this clonotype itself: An end of the junction differs from the germline gene, which may be a read error. The chain employs TRBV28 and TRBJ1-6; D may be TRBD1 (5 bases). Germline V gene lookup returns CDR1 MDHEN and CDR2 SYDVKM. CDR3 length: 15 residues. CDR3: CASSSAGTLVPPLNF. As DNA, the CDR3 is TGTGCCAGCAGTTCGGCTGGGACTCTCGTGCCACCCCTCAACTTT.

This clonotype was detected ten times or more. The chain employs TRBV5-6 and TRBJ2-1, with a weak D call TRBD2 (6 bases). V was cut by 4 bases and J by 6 bases, with 20 bases left in between. The CDR3 contains 16 residues. CDR1 SGHDT and CDR2 YYEEEE come from the germline V gene. CDR3 in DNA: TGTGCCAGCAGCCTAGACCGGGGGACTTTTTTCAATGAGCAGTTCTTC. Its translation is CASSLDRGTFFNEQFF.

This clonotype came up many times. The chain employs TRBV28 and TRBJ2-1; 8 nucleotides match TRBD1. CDR1 and CDR2 from the germline V gene are MDHEN and SYDVKM. The V and J ends lost 6 bases and 6 bases, in that order; junction bases with no gene match: 10. CDR3 size: 15 residues. CDR3 in amino acids: CASSATGGPVNEQFF. The CDR3 coding sequence is TGTGCCAGCAGCGCCACAGGGGGTCCAGTCAATGAGCAGTTCTTC.

This clonotype is termed medium-sized (0.01 to 0.1%). This sequence joins TRBV2 and TRBJ2-1; D might be TRBD1 (5 bases). This CDR3 spans 15 amino acids. Trimming removed 5 bases from V and 1 base from J, with 12 bases in between. Looked up from germline, CDR1 is SNHLY and CDR2 is FYNNEI. DNA for the CDR3: TGTGCCAGCAGTTTCAGGGCTCTGTCCTACAATGAGCAGTTCTTC. Its translation is CASSFRALSYNEQFF.

Concerning this clonotype: This likely came from a read error, as a far larger clone is one base away. The chain is built from TRBV6-9 and TRBJ1-1; D gene uncertain. CDR1 is MNHGY, CDR2 SVAAGI, per germline. The CDR3 totals 15 residues. V was pared by 3 bases and J by 6 bases, with 17 bases between. The CDR3 spells CASSYHNRVLSEAFF. The CDR3 nucleotides read TGTGCCAGCAGTTACCACAATCGAGTTTTGTCTGAAGCTTTCTTT.

This clonotype was found many times. The V gene is TRBV20-1, the J gene TRBJ1-5, with 7 positions matching TRBD1. The germline V gene has CDR1 DFQATT and CDR2 SNEGSKA (reference sequence). The CDR3 contains 13 residues. The ends lost 3 bases at V and 5 bases at J; junction bases unmatched: 4. The CDR3 region has the DNA TGCAGTGCTAGGTGGGACAGCGATCAGCCCCAGCATTTT. Its translation: CSARWDSDQPQHF.